This T cell receptor (beta chain) was recovered during a study of blood T cell repertoires in COVID-19. The length of the CDR3 is 21 residues. Per the germline V gene, CDR1 is KGHSH and CDR2 is LQKENI. Trimming cost V 1 base and J 0 bases; bases outside gene matches: 16. Method: immunoSEQ multiplex PCR; TCRdb's copy keeps in-frame clones and lacks some. The table shows under 300,000 clones, with around 90% occurring only once. The chain carries TRBV18 and TRBJ1-5; TRBD1 agrees at 9 bases. Material: peripheral blood. This TCR was sampled from a man aged 55 to 70 who had recovered from COVID-19. The CDR3 DNA is TGTGCCAGCTCACCACGGGACGCCCGAACAGGGGGCATACTTAGCAATCAGCCCCAGCATTTT. Amino acid sequence: CASSPRDARTGGILSNQPQHF. Based on the CDR3 plus reference TRBV18 and TRBJ1-5, the full variable domain is NAGVMQNPRHLVRRRGQEARLRCSPMKGHSHVYWYRQLPEEGLKFMVYLQKENIIDESGMPKERFSAEFPKEGPSILRIQQVVRGDSAAYFCASSPRDARTGGILSNQPQHFGDGTRLSIL.